These T cell receptor beta chains were read from a single sample in a study of early T cells in non-severe SARS-CoV-2 infection. MiXCR, applied by TCRdb to the 5' RACE reads, yields one record per CDR3 protein. Of about 62,000 distinct CDR3 sequences listed, approximately 9.3% are singletons. Sequenced sample: whole blood. These receptors all come from an adult who was a healthcare worker with PCR-confirmed SARS-CoV-2 infection or an uninfected control (not recorded which). Each CDR3 is given with its conserved first and last residue. D genes are given only for firm matches. Not every row has a clone size; where given, it reads once, few, many or a size class.

j_call d_call v_call clone_size cdr3_nt cdr3_aa
TRBJ1-5 NA TRBV12-3/TRBV12-4 NA TGTGCCAGCAGCATGGGGCGGAATCAGCCCCAGCATTTT CASSMGRNQPQHF
TRBJ2-6 NA TRBV5-1 NA TGCGCCAGCAGCTTGGGACAGTCTGGGGCCAACGTCCTGACTTTC CASSLGQSGANVLTF
TRBJ2-1 NA TRBV15 NA TGTGCCACCAGCAGAGATACGCCCCGGGCTAGGAGTGAGCAGTTCTTC CATSRDTPRARSEQFF
TRBJ1-3 NA TRBV19 many TGTGCCAGTAGTATCGGGGAAACTGGAAACACCATATATTTT CASSIGETGNTIYF
TRBJ2-1 TRBD2 TRBV20-1 NA TGCAGTGCTAGAGATCTTTCTAGCGGCTACAATGAGCAGTTCTTC CSARDLSSGYNEQFF
TRBJ2-5 NA TRBV14 few TGTGCCAGCAGCCAAGTGGGACGTGAGACCCAGTACTTC CASSQVGRETQYF
TRBJ2-3 TRBD2 TRBV11-2 many TGTGCCAGCAGCCCGACCTCGGGGGGACGGTATTTT CASSPTSGGRYF
TRBJ2-5 NA TRBV12-3/TRBV12-4 few TGTGCCAGCAGTTTAGGCGTCGGGGTGGGGCCGAACCCTGAAGAGACCCAGTACTTC CASSLGVGVGPNPEETQYF
TRBJ1-1 TRBD1 TRBV13 many TGTGCCAGCAGCTGGACAGGGGTTGCTTTCTTT CASSWTGVAFF
TRBJ1-1 NA TRBV15 few TGTGCCACCAGCAGAAATATACTGTCGGCGCGAGCTGAAGCTTTCTTT CATSRNILSARAEAFF
TRBJ1-1 NA TRBV7-8 many TGTGCCAGCAGGACACAGGGACGAATGAACACTGAAGCTTTCTTT CASRTQGRMNTEAFF
TRBJ1-4 TRBD1 TRBV9 many TGTGCCAGCAGCTCAGGACAGGTCGGGGAAAAACTGTTTTTT CASSSGQVGEKLFF
TRBJ1-1 TRBD1 TRBV10-1 few TGCGCCAGCAGTGACACGGGACAGGTGAACACTGAAGCTTTCTTT CASSDTGQVNTEAFF
TRBJ2-5 TRBD2 TRBV12-3/TRBV12-4 many TGTGCCAGCAGCCGAACTAGCGGTCAAGAGACCCAGTACTTC CASSRTSGQETQYF
TRBJ1-1 NA TRBV3-1 few TGTGCCAGCAGCCAAGACCCGCAGGGAGGGGTGAACACTGAAGCTTTCTTT CASSQDPQGGVNTEAFF
TRBJ2-4 TRBD1 TRBV27 many TGTGCCAGCAGCCCGACATACAGGGGGGTTGAGGACATTCAGTACTTC CASSPTYRGVEDIQYF
TRBJ1-1 NA TRBV4-1 NA TGCGCCAGCAGCGAAGTAGGCTCCTTGAACACTGAAGCTTTCTTT CASSEVGSLNTEAFF
TRBJ2-1 TRBD2 TRBV7-7 few TGTGCCAGCAGCGTAGGGACTAGCAGGAACAATGAGCAGTTCTTC CASSVGTSRNNEQFF
TRBJ1-4 NA TRBV28 NA TGTGCCAGCAGTTTAAAATCAGGTTCTGGCCTGGCCATGAAACTGTTTTTT CASSLKSGSGLAMKLFF
TRBJ1-6 TRBD1 TRBV20-1 few TGCAGTGCTAGAGGAGAGGGGACAGGGGTTCATTCACCCCTCCACTTT CSARGEGTGVHSPLHF
TRBJ2-3 NA TRBV18 few TGTGCCAGCTCACCAAGGTCTTCAACCCCGGATACGCAGTATTTT CASSPRSSTPDTQYF
TRBJ2-5 TRBD2 TRBV7-2 many TGTGCCAGCAGCCGCCAGCGGGGGGCCGGGGAGACCCAGTACTTC CASSRQRGAGETQYF
TRBJ1-6 NA TRBV12-3/TRBV12-4 NA TGTGCCAGCAGTTTGAATGGGCGGGGACGGAATTCACCCCTCCACTTT CASSLNGRGRNSPLHF
TRBJ2-1 NA TRBV2 NA TGTGCCAGCAGACGGTACAATGAGCAGTTCTTC CASRRYNEQFF
TRBJ2-5 NA TRBV5-4 many TGTGCCAGCAGGGATGCCAGGGGATCCCAAGAGACCCAGTACTTC CASRDARGSQETQYF
TRBJ2-4 NA TRBV6-5 few TGTGCCAGCAGTTACTCTTTCTCAGGGTTGAACATTCAGTACTTC CASSYSFSGLNIQYF
TRBJ1-2 NA TRBV7-8 NA TGTGCCAGCAGCTTAGACCCCACTAACTATGGCTACACCTTC CASSLDPTNYGYTF
TRBJ2-3 NA TRBV7-6 many TGTGCCAGCAGCTTAGAGGCCGGGACAGATACGCAGTATTTT CASSLEAGTDTQYF
TRBJ2-3 NA TRBV7-2 NA TGTGCCAGCAGCTTAAGGGCTAGTGGGAGCACAGATACGCAGTATTTT CASSLRASGSTDTQYF